This T cell receptor beta chain was found in a study of blood T cell repertoires in COVID-19. Study context: Spain, Italy and the United States supplied samples that represented acute and convalescent COVID-19. The analysed material was cDNA or gDNA that came from T cells, B-cell-depleted T cells, or PBMCs.

The V and J ends lost 6 bases and 5 bases, in that order; junction bases with no gene match: 3. This CDR3 is built from 13 residues. Germline CDR1 KGHSH, CDR2 LQKENI. As originally analysed: The authors estimated nucleated cell counts from reference gene primer amplification. Profiled with immunoSEQ multiplex PCR; TCRdb holds only in-frame clones, not every one. The DNA was the basis for D and trimming; V, J and clone size are from that table. The sample shows about 260,000 clones, about 85% of them seen only once. The source is a man aged 55 to 70 who had recovered from COVID-19. Sequences were obtained from peripheral blood. The J gene is TRBJ1-4, the V gene TRBV18; 7 bases agree with TRBD1. The CDR3 region is CASSGQKNEKLFF. The CDR3 region has the DNA TGTGCCAGCTCGGGACAGAAAAATGAAAAACTGTTTTTT.